These 13 T cell receptor beta chains were sequenced from one sample in a study of shared clonotypes between healthy human individuals. Measured with immunoSEQ multiplex PCR; TCRdb has only the in-frame clones, and not every one. This table holds some 2.1 million clones, approximately 95% found once. The material sequenced was naive CD4+ T cells sorted from blood. Sample subset: CD45RA+ positively selected. These receptors originate from a man aged 18-30 years in good health.

V usage is TRBV6-5 and J usage is TRBJ2-7, with D unclear. Trimming took 4 bases from V and 3 from J, leaving 7 bases between them. The CDR3 sequence is 12 residues long. The germline V gene has CDR1 MNHEY and CDR2 SVGAGI. CDR3 DNA: TGTGCCAGCAGTTCCTCGGACTACGAGCAGTACTTC. Translated, it gives CASSSSDYEQYF.

V and J are TRBV7-8 and TRBJ2-7; 9 positions agree with TRBD2. The germline V gene has CDR1 SGHVS and CDR2 FQNEAQ. This CDR3 spans 12 amino acids. In DNA form, the CDR3 reads TGTGCAAGGCGGGAGGGGGGTTACGAGCAGTACTTC. Its protein product is CARREGGYEQYF.

This sequence joins TRBV20-1 and TRBJ2-3; D is ambiguous. Germline loops: CDR1 DFQATT, CDR2 SNEGSKA (reference sequence). The CDR3 is 10 residues long. CDR3 region: CGLLRDTQYF. CDR3 in DNA: TGCGGATTGCTAAGAGATACGCAGTATTTT.

This chain connects TRBV28 to TRBJ1-4, with 9 positions matching TRBD1. This CDR3 spans 17 amino acids. V was pared by 5 bases and J by 5 bases, with 12 bases of the junction left unmatched. CDR1 and CDR2 (germline): MDHEN, SYDVKM. The CDR3 DNA reads TGTGCCAGCAGTACACCTCGCCCGACAGGGGGAAATGAAAAACTGTTTTTT. Translation: CASSTPRPTGGNEKLFF.

This chain links TRBV9 with TRBJ2-1; 11 nucleotides line up with TRBD2. Germline V gene sequence: CDR1 SGDLS, CDR2 YYNGEE. After removal of 4 bases from V and 9 bases from J, the junction contained 24 bases not matched to a gene. The CDR3 sequence is 20 residues long. The CDR3 DNA follows: TGTGCCAGCAGCCCTTCGGGGATAGCGGGAGGGCGAACAAGGATGGGTGAGCAGTTCTTC. Translation: CASSPSGIAGGRTRMGEQFF.

V and J are TRBV5-4 and TRBJ1-4, with TRBD1 identical over 7 bases. The CDR3 length is 16 residues. The J segment lost 2 bases and the V segment lost 1 base, leaving 5 bases of the junction unmatched. The germline V gene has CDR1 SGHNT and CDR2 YYREEE (reference sequence). CDR3 bases: TGTGCCAGCAGCTTGAGGGGGCGCGGGACTAATGAAAAACTGTTTTTT. This translates into CASSLRGRGTNEKLFF. The full variable domain, rest sourced from reference TRBV5-4 and TRBJ1-4, is ETGVTQSPTHLIKTRGQQVTLRCSSQSGHNTVSWYQQALGQGPQFIFQYYREEENGRGNFPPRFSGLQFPNYSSELNVNALELDDSALYLCASSLRGRGTNEKLFFGSGTQLSVL.

This CDR3 is CASSEGDTPSLTQYF. The CDR3, as DNA: TGTGCCAGCAGTGAAGGGGACACCCCGAGCCTTACGCAGTATTTT. The chain employs TRBV2 and TRBJ2-3, with a possible D match to TRBD1 (6 bases). CDR1 is SNHLY and CDR2 is FYNNEI in the germline V gene. V shed 1 base and J shed 8 bases, with 16 bases lying between them. This CDR3 has 15 residues.

Regarding this clone: At one end the junction does not follow the germline gene, possibly because of a read error. The chain recombines TRBV5-6 with TRBJ1-1; D is undetermined. This CDR3 is 16 amino acids long. The V gene's germline CDR1 is SGHDT and CDR2 YYEEEE. In DNA form, the CDR3 reads TGTGCCGGCAGCTTGGTCGGCGGACCCTCTAACACTGAAGCTTTCTTT. Translated, it gives CAGSLVGGPSNTEAFF.

V is TRBV7-9 and J is TRBJ1-1, with D hard to call. The CDR3 covers 13 residues. Trimming cost V 1 base and J 5 bases, with 8 bases left between them. Per the germline V gene, CDR1 is SEHNR and CDR2 is FQNEAQ (reference sequence). The CDR3 reads CASSLVAPTEAFF. The CDR3 DNA sequence: TGTGCCAGCAGCTTAGTGGCACCTACTGAAGCTTTCTTT. The variable domain in full, with the rest retrieved from reference TRBV7-9 and TRBJ1-1, is DTGVSQNPRHKITKRGQNVTFRCDPISEHNRLYWYRQTLGQGPEFLTYFQNEAQLEKSRLLSDRFSAERPKGSFSTLEIQRTEQGDSAMYLCASSLVAPTEAFFGQGTRLTVV.

The chain uses TRBV5-6 and TRBJ1-2; D ambiguous. This CDR3 is 12 amino acids long. V shed 3 bases and J shed 7 bases, with 10 bases lying between them. Germline V lookup: CDR1 SGHDT, CDR2 YYEEEE. The DNA for the CDR3 is TGTGCCAGCAGCTCCGAAGAGCCTGGCTACACCTTC. Translation gives CASSSEEPGYTF.

The V call is TRBV5-1, the J call TRBJ2-1; 11 bases are a match to TRBD1. The germline V gene encodes CDR1 SGHRS and CDR2 YFSETQ. CDR3 length equals 16 residues. Germline trimming cut 4 bases from V and 7 bases from J; bases unmatched to any gene: 10. CDR3 sequence (DNA): TGCGCCAGCAGCCCGGGACGGACAGGGGGCCTTAATGAGCAGTTCTTC. Encoded protein: CASSPGRTGGLNEQFF. Based on the CDR3 plus reference TRBV5-1 and TRBJ2-1, the full variable domain is KAGVTQTPRYLIKTRGQQVTLSCSPISGHRSVSWYQQTPGQGLQFLFEYFSETQRNKGNFPGRFSGRQFSNSRSEMNVSTLELGDSALYLCASSPGRTGGLNEQFFGPGTRLTVL.

V and J are TRBV7-2 and TRBJ2-7; TRBD2 aligns across 14 bases. The CDR3 has 16 residues. CDR1 and CDR2 from the germline V gene are SGHTA and FQGNSA. After removal of 0 bases from V and 7 bases from J, the junction contained 5 bases not matched to a gene. The CDR3 reads CASSLAGLAGVKEQYF. DNA for the CDR3: TGTGCCAGCAGCTTAGCGGGACTAGCGGGAGTAAAGGAGCAGTACTTC.

The chain joins TRBV9 to TRBJ2-5, with 9 bases aligning to TRBD1. CDR1 SGDLS and CDR2 YYNGEE come from the germline V gene. The trim removed 3 bases at V and 5 bases at J, leaving 5 bases unmatched. This CDR3 region has 14 residues. The DNA for the CDR3 is TGTGCCAGCAGCGCGGGACAGGGCTGGGAGACCCAGTACTTC. The encoded protein is CASSAGQGWETQYF.